This TCR beta chain was observed in a study of blood T cell repertoires in COVID-19. Original methodology: Amplified reference gene primers provided the basis for estimating nucleated cell counts. The protocol was immunoSEQ multiplex PCR, while the TCRdb copy is restricted to in-frame clones and leaves out a portion. V, J and clone size derive from that table, while D and trimming were established from the DNA sequence. The table includes more than 10,000 clones, 90% detected once. The CDR3 extends over 16 amino acids. Per germline, CDR1 SGHAT and CDR2 FQNNGV. Unmatched junction bases numbered 6, after V lost 5 bases and J lost 2 bases.

The rearrangement links TRBV11-2 to TRBJ2-6; TRBD1 matches at 7 bases. Sequenced material: peripheral blood. This TCR derives from a man aged 65 to 85 with active COVID-19. The CDR3 nucleotides are TGTGCCAGCAGCGTCACAGGGGTGGCTGGGGCCAACGTCCTGACTTTC. Its protein product is CASSVTGVAGANVLTF.